These 28 T cell receptor beta chains were all obtained from the same sample, sequenced in a study of blood T cell repertoires in COVID-19. The table came from immunoSEQ multiplex PCR; TCRdb's copy has only in-frame clones and leaves some out. The sample records tens of thousands of clones, approximately 84% being singletons. The sequenced sample consisted of peripheral blood. These receptors all stem from a man older than 75 with active or convalescent COVID-19.

This clone has just a few counts. J is TRBJ1-2 and V is TRBV11-2; possibly TRBD1 for D (5 bases). Germline V gene lookup returns CDR1 SGHAT and CDR2 FQNNGV. CDR3 size: 12 residues. The V gene lost 5 bases and the J gene lost 8 bases, with 12 bases spanning the gap. The CDR3 reads CASSRGEWGYTF. CDR3 DNA sequence: TGTGCCAGCAGCCGGGGGGAGTGGGGCTACACCTTC.

The CDR3 sequence is CASSKEKAGAVGNGYTF. CDR3 nucleotide sequence: TGTGCCAGCAGCAAAGAAAAAGCAGGGGCCGTCGGCAATGGCTACACCTTC. V is TRBV21-1 and J is TRBJ1-2; the D call TRBD1 from the table was never checked on the DNA. TRBV21-1 is listed as a pseudogene. The CDR3 runs 17 residues.

The chain is built from TRBV10-3 and TRBJ1-2; TRBD1 might be the D (5 bases). Germline CDR1 reads ENHRY; CDR2 reads SYGVKD. Trimming removed 0 bases at V and 6 bases at J, with 14 bases between. The CDR3 consists of 15 residues. The CDR3 DNA follows: TGTGCCATCAGTGAGTCAAGACAGTTTCTGAATGGCTACACCTTC. The encoded protein is CAISESRQFLNGYTF.

The chain uses TRBV18 and TRBJ2-2; a weak D match, TRBD1 (6 bases). The V end was cut by 4 bases, the J end by 2 bases, with 11 bases between. CDR3 size: 15 residues. Germline V CDR1 and CDR2: KGHSH, LQKENI. In DNA form, the CDR3 reads TGTGCCAGCTCACTTAGACAGGTCAACACCGGGGAGCTGTTTTTT. Protein product: CASSLRQVNTGELFF.

The gene calls are TRBV3-1 (or the pseudogene TRBV3-2) and TRBJ1-5; D not resolved. Germline V gene lookup returns CDR1 LGHDT and CDR2 YNNKEL (reference sequence). V was clipped by 8 bases and J by 3 bases, with 23 bases between them. There are 17 residues in the CDR3. This chain's CDR3 is CASSSPERPEHNQPQHF. In nucleotides, the CDR3 is TGTGCCAGCTCCTCGCCTGAGAGGCCGGAACACAATCAGCCCCAGCATTTT.

The chain has TRBV10-3 and TRBJ1-4; weak D call: TRBD1 (6 bases). The CDR3 has 16 residues. The V gene's germline CDR1 is ENHRY and CDR2 SYGVKD. Trimming removed 10 bases at V and 7 bases at J, with 25 bases between. The CDR3 nucleotides read TGTGCCACCGCTCAAAACAGCGCGGGGGCGCGTGAAAAACTGTTTTTT. Translating gives CATAQNSAGAREKLFF.

The chain recombines TRBV9 with TRBJ2-7; 10 bases are a match to TRBD1. Germline V gene data show CDR1 as SGDLS and CDR2 as YYNGEE. J was trimmed by 3 bases and V by 3 bases; bases with no gene match: 18. This CDR3 is 19 amino acids long. As DNA, the CDR3 is TGTGCCAGCAGCGCCGGGGAGGTGTTCGCTTGGGACAGGGGCTACGAGCAGTACTTC. Its translation is CASSAGEVFAWDRGYEQYF.

J is TRBJ1-2 and V is TRBV6-2 or TRBV6-3; unclear D gene. Germline assignment: CDR1 MNHEY and CDR2 SVGEGT. There are 14 residues in the CDR3. Trimming shortened V by 2 bases and J by 3 bases, and 10 bases separated the two germline ends. DNA of the CDR3: TGTGCCAGCAGTTACACCGGGATCTACTATGGCTACACCTTC. Amino acids: CASSYTGIYYGYTF.

The V and J genes are TRBV6-1 and TRBJ1-5; 7 nucleotides line up with TRBD1. Trimming cost V 1 base and J 4 bases; bases outside gene matches: 1. The CDR3 consists of 14 residues. CDR1 is MNHNS and CDR2 is SASEGT in the germline V gene. The CDR3 reads CASSEVGQNQPQHF. As DNA, the CDR3 is TGTGCCAGCAGTGAAGTGGGACAGAATCAGCCCCAGCATTTT.

This chain uses TRBV20-1 with TRBJ2-1; D remains ambiguous. Looked up from germline, CDR1 is DFQATT and CDR2 is SNEGSKA (reference sequence). V lost 3 bases and J lost 0, with 9 bases in between. The CDR3 loop spans 14 amino acids. The CDR3 nucleotides read TGCAGTGCTAGTAGAGCTTTCTCCTACAATGAGCAGTTCTTC. It yields the protein CSASRAFSYNEQFF.

The genes are TRBV9 and TRBJ2-2, with TRBD2 matching over 7 bases. This CDR3 region has 17 residues. The V gene's germline CDR1 is SGDLS and CDR2 YYNGEE. Trimming at V came to 4 bases and at J to 3 bases, leaving 12 bases not matched to a gene. The CDR3 reads CASSPIAGRADTGELFF. The CDR3 DNA reads as TGTGCCAGCAGCCCCATAGCAGGGAGGGCGGACACCGGGGAGCTGTTTTTT.

V and J are TRBV29-1 and TRBJ2-3, with 9 positions matching TRBD2. V shed 1 base and J 0 bases; nucleotides not matched to a gene: 5. The germline CDR1 and CDR2 sequences are SQVTM and ANQGSEA. This CDR3 has 16 residues. In DNA form, the CDR3 reads TGCAGCGTTGAAGTTTCCCTAGCGGGGAGCACAGATACGCAGTATTTT. It is translated as CSVEVSLAGSTDTQYF.

This chain links TRBV10-3 with TRBJ1-3; 8 positions agree with TRBD1. Per the germline V gene, CDR1 is ENHRY and CDR2 is SYGVKD. The CDR3 is 14 amino acids. V gave up 10 bases and J gave up 2 bases; unmatched junction bases: 7. The CDR3 DNA sequence: TGTGCCACCAGGACAGGGTCGACTGGAAACACCATATATTTT. It translates to CATRTGSTGNTIYF.

The chain uses TRBV7-6 and TRBJ2-7, with TRBD1 matching 7 bases. Germline V CDR1 and CDR2: SGHVS, FNYEAQ. V was clipped by 5 bases and J by 0 bases; unmatched bases: 1. The CDR3 is made up of 13 amino acids. The DNA of the CDR3 is TGTGCCAGCAGCGGGACAGTCTCCTACGAGCAGTACTTC. It translates to CASSGTVSYEQYF.

This chain uses TRBV27 with TRBJ2-2; TRBD1 matches 7 bases. Germline V gene sequence: CDR1 MNHEY, CDR2 SMNVEV (reference sequence). J was trimmed by 5 bases and V by 5 bases; bases with no gene match: 8. This CDR3 has 15 amino acids. CDR3 loop: CASSPSGRGTGELFF. The CDR3 DNA sequence: TGTGCCAGCAGTCCTTCGGGCAGGGGGACCGGGGAGCTGTTTTTT.

This clone has a handful of counts. J is TRBJ1-2 and V is TRBV5-4; D is unresolved. The CDR3 is 15 residues long. V was pared by 0 bases and J by 2 bases, with 11 bases between. Germline CDR1 reads SGHNT; CDR2 reads YYREEE (reference sequence). The CDR3 nucleotides are TGTGCCAGCAGCTTGGTGGGTGGAGGGAACTATGGCTACACCTTC. It is translated as CASSLVGGGNYGYTF.

This clone was recorded once. The chain recombines TRBV6-5 with TRBJ1-2, with 7 bases matching TRBD1. V gave up 0 bases and J gave up 4 bases; unmatched junction bases: 8. Germline V gene lookup returns CDR1 MNHEY and CDR2 SVGAGI. The CDR3 spans 16 residues. The CDR3 sequence is CASSYSGAGGTYGYTF. The CDR3 DNA is TGTGCCAGCAGTTACTCGGGAGCAGGGGGTACCTATGGCTACACCTTC.

The rearrangement links TRBV19 to TRBJ1-4; D possibly corresponds to TRBD1 (5 bases). Germline CDR1 and CDR2: LNHDA and SQIVND (reference sequence). The CDR3 contains 15 residues. Trimming took 5 bases from V and 7 from J, leaving 17 bases between them. Here the CDR3 DNA reads TGTGCCAGTAGTCGAAAGGATGGGGGAGGTGAAAAACTGTTTTTT. Its protein product is CASSRKDGGGEKLFF.

This clone was recorded a few times. This chain links TRBV5-4 with TRBJ1-4; D might be TRBD1 (6 bases). The germline CDR1 and CDR2 sequences are SGHNT and YYREEE (reference sequence). This CDR3 region has 14 residues. The V end was cut by 4 bases, the J end by 3 bases, with 10 bases between. The CDR3: CASSDRTANEKLFF. The DNA of the CDR3 is TGTGCCAGCAGCGACCGGACAGCTAATGAAAAACTGTTTTTT.

The rearrangement joins TRBV7-8 to TRBJ1-2, with 7 bases identical to TRBD1. CDR3 length: 12 residues. Germline CDR1 and CDR2: SGHVS and FQNEAQ. V gave up 6 bases and J gave up 5 bases; unmatched junction bases: 3. CDR3 sequence: CASREGAYGYTF. CDR3 DNA: TGTGCCAGCAGAGAGGGGGCATATGGCTACACCTTC.

This chain joins TRBV7-3 and TRBJ1-6; D may be TRBD1 (6 bases). V dropped 5 bases and J dropped 5 bases, with 22 bases sitting between them. Per germline, CDR1 SGHTA and CDR2 FQGTGA. The CDR3 loop spans 18 amino acids. CDR3 bases: TGTGCCAGCAGCCTTAAGGCCCCTGGGGGGGCGAATAATTCACCCCTCCACTTT. This gives the protein CASSLKAPGGANNSPLHF.

The chain combines TRBV11-2 with TRBJ2-7; 7 bases map to TRBD2. The CDR3 has 16 residues. Germline-derived CDR1 and CDR2 are SGHAT and FQNNGV. The V segment lost 0 bases and the J segment 3 bases; nucleotides outside the gene matches: 8. The CDR3 is CASSLDNGGGIYEQYF. The CDR3 bases are TGTGCCAGCAGCTTAGATAATGGGGGGGGAATCTACGAGCAGTACTTC.

This clone appeared a single time. The chain employs TRBV7-9 and TRBJ1-3; D gene uncertain. Germline V gene lookup returns CDR1 SEHNR and CDR2 FQNEAQ (reference sequence). The CDR3 runs to 17 residues. The V and J ends lost 2 bases and 0 bases respectively, with 14 bases between them. CDR3 coding DNA: TGTGCCAGCAGCTTAACGTCCGGGTCGAGCTCTGGAAACACCATATATTTT. Its translation: CASSLTSGSSSGNTIYF.

Comment on this clone: At the DNA level, this CDR3 is encoded by other sequences in the same sample as well. CDR3 sequence: CASSHSDTQYF. The DNA for the CDR3 is TGTGCCAGCAGCCATAGCGATACGCAGTATTTT. The genes are TRBV3-1 (or the pseudogene TRBV3-2) and TRBJ2-3; D not resolved. V was trimmed by 3 bases and J by 6 bases, leaving 4 bases between them. CDR1 is LGHDT, CDR2 YNNKEL, per germline (reference sequence). CDR3 length equals 11 residues.

The V and J genes are TRBV27 and TRBJ2-7, with 8 positions matching TRBD2. This CDR3 contains 15 residues. The V and J ends lost 6 bases and 7 bases, in that order; junction bases with no gene match: 14. Germline V gene data show CDR1 as MNHEY and CDR2 as SMNVEV (reference sequence). CDR3 sequence: CASSRGLVGLGEQYF. The CDR3 nucleotides are TGTGCCAGCAGCCGGGGACTAGTCGGGTTGGGGGAGCAGTACTTC.

This rearrangement joins TRBV5-5 to TRBJ1-3; D unresolved. CDR1 and CDR2 (germline): SGHKS, YYEKEE (reference sequence). V lost 0 bases, J lost 3 bases, and 16 bases lay in between. The CDR3 is made up of 17 amino acids. CDR3 loop: CASSLVGAGGYGNTIYF. The CDR3 region has the DNA TGTGCCAGCAGCTTGGTGGGAGCAGGAGGTTATGGAAACACCATATATTTT.

The chain links TRBV5-1 to TRBJ2-2, with D perhaps matching TRBD1 (5 bases). V lost 4 bases and J 7 bases, leaving 17 bases between the germline ends. Germline V gene sequence: CDR1 SGHRS, CDR2 YFSETQ. The CDR3 runs 15 residues. The CDR3 region has the DNA TGCGCCAGCAGCCCCTTTCTGGGGCGCAGCGGGGAGCTGTTTTTT. This codes for CASSPFLGRSGELFF. Drawing the rest from reference TRBV5-1 and TRBJ2-2, the complete variable domain is KAGVTQTPRYLIKTRGQQVTLSCSPISGHRSVSWYQQTPGQGLQFLFEYFSETQRNKGNFPGRFSGRQFSNSRSEMNVSTLELGDSALYLCASSPFLGRSGELFFGEGSRLTVL.

The V call is TRBV19, the J call TRBJ2-5; TRBD1 matches at 11 bases. Germline V gene sequence: CDR1 LNHDA, CDR2 SQIVND (reference sequence). Germline trimming cut 4 bases from V and 4 bases from J; bases unmatched to any gene: 8. This CDR3 has 16 amino acids. The CDR3 is CASSTGQGGLGETQYF. DNA of the CDR3: TGTGCCAGTAGTACGGGACAGGGGGGTTTGGGAGAGACCCAGTACTTC.